This section outlines one T cell receptor beta chain sequence together with its context. This sample was included in a study of blood T cell repertoires in COVID-19. For the study at large: The United States, Italy and Spain were the sources of the acute and convalescent COVID-19 samples. From T cells, B-cell-depleted T cells, or PBMCs came the material, which was cDNA or gDNA.

As processed by the authors: Amplification with reference gene primers provided the estimates of nucleated cell counts. Method: immunoSEQ multiplex PCR; TCRdb's copy keeps in-frame clones and lacks some. Clone size and the V and J calls come from that table; the DNA yielded D and trimming. The data contain 340,000 or so clones, roughly 87% of them seen just once; the ten biggest clones take up 1%. V was cut by 1 base and J by 7 bases, with 10 bases left in between. Germline CDR1 reads LGHNA; CDR2 reads YSLEER. The CDR3 is made up of 14 amino acids. The receptor was derived from a man between 50 and 59 years old with active or convalescent COVID-19. The J gene is TRBJ1-4, the V gene TRBV4-3, with a tentative D call TRBD1 (5 bases). Sequencing was performed on peripheral blood. The CDR3 DNA reads TGCGCCAGCAGCCAAGGGGAAGGGGCTGAAAAACTGTTTTTT. Amino acids: CASSQGEGAEKLFF.